This entry lists 21 T cell receptor beta chains sequenced from one sample in a study of breast tumors, draining lymph nodes, adjacent tissues. Each CDR3 protein gets one entry after TCRdb re-called the multiplex PCR reads with MiXCR. The table has 200,000 to 250,000 distinct CDR3 sequences, roughly a third seen once. Breast cancer patients provided tissue from their axillary draining lymph nodes. The sequencing input was axillary lymph node tissue. The receptors here all came from a female donor with breast cancer. Some clones in this sample may be carry-over from other donors' samples.

This clonotype was seen many times. The chain combines TRBV4-1 with TRBJ2-6; 7 positions agree with TRBD1. V shed 4 bases, J shed 4 bases, and the junction held 7 bases outside the gene matches. This CDR3 region has 16 residues. CDR1 MGHRA and CDR2 YSYEKL come from the germline V gene. The CDR3 sequence: CASSLRQGLGANVLTF. For the CDR3, the DNA is TGCGCCAGCAGCCTAAGACAGGGTCTGGGGGCCAACGTCCTGACTTTC.

V gene TRBV5-8 combines with J gene TRBJ2-5; TRBD1 aligns across 7 bases. Germline V gene lookup returns CDR1 SGHTS and CDR2 YDEGEE. V gave up 5 bases and J gave up 5 bases; unmatched junction bases: 9. This CDR3 has 14 residues. The CDR3 loop reads CASRPGQLGETQYF. CDR3 in DNA: TGTGCCAGCAGGCCGGGACAGCTAGGGGAGACCCAGTACTTC.

This chain connects TRBV7-9 to TRBJ2-5; D tentatively reads TRBD1 or TRBD2 (5 bases each). V dropped 3 bases and J dropped 5 bases, with 19 bases sitting between them. The CDR3 runs 16 residues. Germline CDR1 SEHNR, CDR2 FQNEAQ (reference sequence). This chain's CDR3 is CASSFGGSYGIETQYF. CDR3 DNA sequence: TGTGCCAGCAGCTTTGGGGGTAGCTATGGGATCGAGACCCAGTACTTC.

This clonotype was found many times. The chain couples TRBV9 to TRBJ2-1; D is uncertain. Between the trimmed V and J ends, which lost 0 bases and 2 bases, there was a span of 12 bases. From germline, CDR1 is SGDLS and CDR2 YYNGEE. The CDR3 is 16 amino acids. The CDR3 nucleotides read TGTGCCAGCAGCGTAGAAGTCCAGGAAGCCTACAATGAGCAGTTCTTC. Its protein product is CASSVEVQEAYNEQFF.

The CDR3 DNA is TGCGCCAGCGGCCTCTCCCCGGGAGCGGGGGGCGAGCAGTTCTTC. It translates to CASGLSPGAGGEQFF. The chain combines TRBV4-3 with TRBJ2-1; TRBD2 agrees at 9 bases. V trimming: 8 bases; J trimming: 10 bases; junction bases outside the gene matches: 15. This CDR3 comprises 15 residues. Germline assignment: CDR1 LGHNA and CDR2 YSLEER.

The chain is built from TRBV12-3 or TRBV12-4 and TRBJ2-2, with 10 bases aligning to TRBD2. This CDR3 comprises 16 residues. The junction had 8 bases not matched to a gene; V was cut back by 5 bases and J by 5 bases. The CDR3 sequence: CASSLISGGDTGELFF. Here the CDR3 DNA reads TGTGCCAGCAGTCTAATAAGCGGGGGGGATACCGGGGAGCTGTTTTTT.

Remarks on this clonotype: A clone one base away is much larger, so this may be a read error. This chain uses TRBV9 with TRBJ2-3; TRBD2 matches at 9 bases. This CDR3 is built from 17 residues. The V gene's germline CDR1 is SGDLS and CDR2 YYNGEE. CDR3 DNA sequence: TGTGCCAGCAGCGTAGGGGGGACTAGCTGGGGCCCAGATCCGCAGTATTTT. It encodes CASSVGGTSWGPDPQYF.

This clonotype was recorded at least ten times. The V and J genes are TRBV20-1 and TRBJ1-2, with 10 bases fitting TRBD1. Germline lookup yields CDR1 DFQATT and CDR2 SNEGSKA (reference sequence). V lost 3 bases, J lost 7 bases, and 11 bases stayed unmatched. The length of the CDR3 is 15 residues. The CDR3 coding sequence is TGCAGTGCTAGGCCCTCACGACAGGGGGCTGGTGGCTACACCTTC. It specifies CSARPSRQGAGGYTF.

This clonotype showed up many times. The chain joins TRBV15 to TRBJ1-4; 8 positions match TRBD1. The germline gives CDR1 LNHNV, CDR2 YYDKDF (reference sequence). This CDR3 has 16 amino acids. V dropped 1 base and J dropped 5; count of bases not matched to a gene: 6. The CDR3, as DNA: TGTGCCACCAGCAGAGTCCCGGACAGGGTGAATGAAAAACTGTTTTTT. Translated, it gives CATSRVPDRVNEKLFF.

At least ten counts were recorded for this clonotype. V gene TRBV9 combines with J gene TRBJ2-3, with D perhaps matching TRBD1 (6 bases). The length of the CDR3 is 16 residues. Trimming cost V 3 bases and J 3 bases, with 17 bases left between them. Germline V lookup: CDR1 SGDLS, CDR2 YYNGEE. In nucleotides, the CDR3 is TGTGCCAGCAGCGCCCCACAGGGCGTTTCAACAGATACGCAGTATTTT. Residues: CASSAPQGVSTDTQYF.

Turning to this clonotype: A much larger clone is a single base away; this may be a read error. This CDR3 is missing its conserved last phenylalanine or tryptophan, likely due to a read error. The chain couples TRBV12-3 or TRBV12-4 to TRBJ2-1; D might be TRBD2 (6 bases). This CDR3 is built from 14 residues. V lost 4 bases and J lost 9, with 16 bases in between. The CDR3, as DNA: TGTGCCAGCAGTTGGACTATGTTTGTCTCTGAGCAGTTCCTC. This sequence encodes CASSWTMFVSEQFL.

A word on this clonotype: A much larger clone sits a single nucleotide away, making a read error possible. This CDR3 fails to terminate in the conserved phenylalanine or tryptophan, so it likely reflects a read error. This rearrangement joins TRBV6-2 or TRBV6-3 to TRBJ1-2; no clear D gene. Germline lookup yields CDR1 MNHEY and CDR2 SVGEGT. The CDR3 runs to 12 residues. Between the trimmed V and J ends, which lost 2 bases and 2 bases, there was a span of 3 bases. Here the CDR3 DNA reads TGTGCCAGCAGTTACATGAACTATGGCTACACCTAC. It codes for CASSYMNYGYTY.

This clonotype came up many times. The CDR3 spells CAISESTLNTEAFF. CDR3 bases: TGTGCCATCAGTGAGTCCACCTTGAACACTGAAGCTTTCTTT. V and J are TRBV10-3 and TRBJ1-1, with D hard to call. V dropped 0 bases and J dropped 0 bases, with 5 bases sitting between them. Per the germline V gene, CDR1 is ENHRY and CDR2 is SYGVKD. This CDR3 comprises 14 residues.

Many counts were recorded for this clonotype. CDR3 bases: TGTGCCAGCAGCCCTCCGGGACTAGCGGGAGGATCTAATGAGCAGTTCTTC. Protein product: CASSPPGLAGGSNEQFF. V and J are TRBV7-6 and TRBJ2-1; 15 nucleotides line up with TRBD2. CDR1 and CDR2 from the germline V gene are SGHVS and FNYEAQ. CDR3 length: 17 amino acids. V shed 5 bases, J shed 7 bases, and the junction held 9 bases outside the gene matches.

This chain joins TRBV9 and TRBJ2-7; TRBD2 agrees at 13 bases. Germline V lookup: CDR1 SGDLS, CDR2 YYNGEE. The CDR3 is 17 residues long. Trimming cost V 4 bases and J 6 bases; bases outside gene matches: 13. As DNA, the CDR3 is TGTGCCAGCAGCCAAACACTAGCGGGAGGGCCCCCCTCCGAGCAGTACTTC. Translating gives CASSQTLAGGPPSEQYF.

This sequence joins TRBV9 and TRBJ1-1; D gene unclear. The CDR3 length is 15 residues. Between the trimmed V and J ends, which lost 0 bases and 1 base, there was a span of 10 bases. Germline V gene sequence: CDR1 SGDLS, CDR2 YYNGEE. In DNA, the CDR3 is TGTGCCAGCAGCGTAGTGGGGTCCTCGAACACTGAAGCTTTCTTT. Encoded protein: CASSVVGSSNTEAFF.

V is TRBV24-1 and J is TRBJ2-1, with 11 nucleotides matching TRBD2. Trimming cost V 11 bases and J 5 bases; bases outside gene matches: 1. The CDR3 totals 12 residues. Germline V CDR1 and CDR2: KGHDR, SFDVKD. CDR3 coding DNA: TGTGCCAGGGGACTAGCGGACAATGAGCAGTTCTTC. Translation: CARGLADNEQFF.

In regard to this clonotype: One base away lies a much larger clone, so this may be a sequencing read error. The CDR3 does not end in the conserved phenylalanine or tryptophan, so this is likely a read error. This chain joins TRBV12-5 and TRBJ1-4; 10 bases fit TRBD1. The germline CDR1 and CDR2 sequences are LGHNT and FRNRAP. This CDR3 has 15 amino acids. Unmatched junction bases numbered 3, after V lost 1 base and J lost 7 bases. The chain's CDR3 is CASGLGDRGREKLFL. CDR3 nucleotides: TGTGCTAGTGGTTTGGGGGACAGGGGACGTGAAAAACTGTTTTTG.

On this clonotype itself: This CDR3 fails to terminate in the conserved phenylalanine or tryptophan, so it likely reflects a read error. The DNA is left out, because the CDR3 cannot be placed on it with certainty; the CDR3 is given as TCRdb lists it. The rearrangement uses TRBV7-2 and TRBJ2-2; the D segment call TRBD1 is taken from the table without a DNA check. Including both end residues, the CDR3 is 16 amino acids long. CDR1 is SGHTA and CDR2 is FQGNSA in the germline V gene. CDR3 amino acids: CASSSTGGSEHRGADS.

The sample holds many counts of this clonotype. The rearrangement links TRBV20-1 to TRBJ2-2; 9 nucleotides align to TRBD1. This CDR3 is built from 18 residues. J gave up 0 bases and V 3 bases, and 11 bases lay outside the gene matches. Per the germline V gene, CDR1 is DFQATT and CDR2 is SNEGSKA (reference sequence). CDR3 sequence reads: CSARGDRETRANTGELFF. The CDR3 DNA reads as TGCAGTGCTAGGGGGGACAGGGAGACCCGCGCGAACACCGGGGAGCTGTTTTTT.

About this clonotype: A much bigger clone sits one base away, suggesting this may be a read error. J is TRBJ1-4 and V is TRBV12-5; 10 bases are shared with TRBD1. From germline, CDR1 is LGHNT and CDR2 FRNRAP. V shed 3 bases and J 7 bases; nucleotides not matched to a gene: 5. This CDR3 has 15 amino acids. The CDR3 spells CASGFGDRGREKLFF. The DNA of the CDR3 is TGTGCTAGTGGTTTCGGGGACAGGGGACGTGAAAAACTGTTTTTT.